This is a list of T cell receptor beta chains from one sample in a study of control samples from healthy donors and cancer patients. Assay used: immunoSEQ multiplex PCR; TCRdb lists only in-frame clones, some missing. There are around 100,000 clones in the sample; more than 85% occur only once, and less than 8.5% lies in the top ten. The sequencing sample was made of blood. The receptors shown here come from a man aged 30 to 39 in good health. CDR3s include the opening cysteine and the closing phenylalanine or tryptophan. A D gene is named only where the DNA matches it firmly. Size is omitted from some rows. Given values are once, few, many or a class for expanded clones.

V	size	length	J	D	CDR3	DNA
TRBV10-3	.	15	TRBJ2-5	.	CAISGVQGDQETQYF	TGTGCCATCAGTGGGGTCCAGGGCGACCAAGAGACCCAGTACTTC
TRBV14	.	18	TRBJ2-3	.	CASSQDHAWSISTDTQYF	TGTGCCAGCAGCCAAGATCATGCCTGGTCCATAAGCACAGATACGCAGTATTTT
TRBV28	.	17	TRBJ1-4	.	CASSSPITGRDIEKLFF	TGTGCCAGCAGTTCTCCCATAACAGGGAGGGACATAGAAAAACTGTTTTTT
TRBV3-1/TRBV3-2	once	16	TRBJ2-2	TRBD2	CASSQPRAGGTGELFF	TGTGCCAGCAGCCAACCCCGAGCGGGAGGGACCGGGGAGCTGTTTTTT
TRBV10-1	.	15	TRBJ1-1	.	CASSETGRPNTEAFF	TGCGCCAGCAGTGAGACCGGGAGGCCGAACACTGAAGCTTTCTTT
TRBV9	.	15	TRBJ1-4	.	CASSATTGPNEKLFF	TGTGCCAGCAGCGCGACGACAGGTCCTAATGAAAAACTGTTTTTT
TRBV28	.	12	TRBJ1-1	TRBD1	CATTHRDRGAFF	TGTGCCACCACCCACCGGGACAGGGGAGCTTTCTTT
TRBV27	.	15	TRBJ2-7	.	CASSYLTTGSYEQYF	TGTGCCAGCAGTTACCTTACGACAGGTTCCTACGAGCAGTACTTC
TRBV7-2	.	13	TRBJ2-1	.	CASVGGLYNEQFF	TGTGCCAGCGTTGGGGGTTTATACAATGAGCAGTTCTTC
TRBV6-5	.	15	TRBJ2-5	.	CASSYGVGGQETQYF	TGTGCCAGCAGTTACGGCGTTGGAGGGCAAGAGACCCAGTACTTC
TRBV6-1	.	13	TRBJ1-2	TRBD1	CASSEGQGLGYTF	TGTGCCAGCAGTGAAGGACAGGGTCTTGGCTACACCTTC
TRBV24-1	.	13	TRBJ2-2	.	CATSPPNTGELFF	TGTGCCACCAGTCCACCAAACACCGGGGAGCTGTTTTTT
TRBV10-1	.	14	TRBJ1-5	.	CASSESGGSQPQHF	TGCGCCAGCAGTGAGTCGGGGGGTAGCCAGCCCCAGCATTTT
TRBV3-1/TRBV3-2	once	15	TRBJ2-7	TRBD1	CASSQDGQGPYEQYF	TGTGCCAGCAGCCAAGATGGACAGGGTCCCTACGAGCAGTACTTC
TRBV10-1	.	13	TRBJ2-5	.	CASSDVLQETQYF	TGCGCCAGCAGTGATGTTCTCCAAGAGACCCAGTACTTC
TRBV30	.	13	TRBJ2-5	.	CAWSGGYQETQYF	TGTGCCTGGAGTGGCGGATACCAAGAGACCCAGTACTTC
TRBV4-1	.	17	TRBJ1-4	.	CASSQVRTSSTNEKLFF	TGCGCCAGCAGCCAAGTGAGGACGTCTTCAACTAATGAAAAACTGTTTTTT
TRBV9	.	14	TRBJ2-3	TRBD2	CASSVGTSSDTQYF	TGTGCCAGCAGCGTGGGGACTAGCTCAGATACGCAGTATTTT
TRBV19	.	16	TRBJ2-1	TRBD2	CARPAISGSDHNEQFF	TGTGCCAGACCTGCAATTAGCGGGAGCGACCACAATGAGCAGTTCTTC
TRBV11-3	.	17	TRBJ1-4	.	CASSLECMVATNEKLFF	TGTGCCAGCAGCTTAGAGTGTATGGTTGCAACTAATGAAAAACTGTTTTTT
TRBV7-7	.	15	TRBJ2-2	TRBD1	CASSLSTGDTGELFF	TGTGCCAGCAGCCTGAGTACAGGGGACACCGGGGAGCTGTTTTTT
TRBV11-2	.	15	TRBJ1-4	.	CASSLGTSTNEKLFF	TGTGCCAGCAGCCTCGGGACGTCGACTAATGAAAAACTGTTTTTT
TRBV6-6	.	12	TRBJ2-5	.	CASSYRGETQYF	TGTGCCAGCAGTTACAGGGGAGAGACCCAGTACTTC
TRBV28	.	17	TRBJ2-7	.	CASSSRPRQPTTYEQYF	TGTGCCAGCAGTTCACGCCCCCGGCAGCCGACCACCTACGAGCAGTACTTC
TRBV4-3	.	15	TRBJ1-6	.	CASSQEGAFDSPLHF	TGCGCCAGCAGCCAAGAAGGGGCCTTCGATTCACCCCTCCACTTT
TRBV6-1	.	15	TRBJ1-1	.	CASSEQGRAGTEAFF	TGTGCCAGCAGTGAACAGGGCAGGGCTGGCACTGAAGCTTTCTTT
TRBV3-1/TRBV3-2	once	16	TRBJ1-5	.	CASSQDSGVRNQPQHF	TGTGCCAGCAGCCAAGATTCCGGGGTGCGCAATCAGCCCCAGCATTTT
TRBV4-1	.	19	TRBJ2-5	TRBD2	CASSQGLAGAPSGVETQYF	TGCGCCAGCAGCCAGGGACTAGCGGGGGCCCCGTCCGGGGTGGAGACCCAGTACTTC
TRBV28	.	12	TRBJ2-3	TRBD2	CARAGGPDTQYF	TGTGCCAGGGCGGGAGGGCCAGATACGCAGTATTTT
TRBV3-1/TRBV3-2	.	14	TRBJ1-5	TRBD1	CASSQLGTDQPQHF	TGTGCCAGCAGCCAACTAGGGACAGATCAGCCCCAGCATTTT
TRBV12-3/TRBV12-4	.	13	TRBJ2-3	.	CASSLGYTDTQYF	TGTGCCAGCAGTTTGGGCTACACAGATACGCAGTATTTT
TRBV7-8	.	16	TRBJ2-1	.	CASSLRGEGSYNEQFF	TGTGCCAGCAGCTTGCGGGGAGAGGGATCCTACAATGAGCAGTTCTTC
TRBV7-2	.	15	TRBJ2-7	.	CASSARDWKSGEQYF	TGTGCCAGCAGCGCCAGGGACTGGAAATCGGGCGAGCAGTACTTC
TRBV24-1	.	17	TRBJ2-2	TRBD1	CATSDALGQRNTGELFF	TGTGCCACCAGTGATGCCCTGGGACAGCGAAACACCGGGGAGCTGTTTTTT
TRBV6-4	.	13	TRBJ2-1	.	CASSVEPGFEQFF	TGTGCCAGCAGTGTAGAACCAGGGTTTGAGCAGTTCTTC
TRBV3-1/TRBV3-2	once	14	TRBJ1-2	TRBD1	CASSPTGGAYGYTF	TGTGCCAGCAGCCCGACAGGGGGCGCCTATGGCTACACCTTC
TRBV5-4	once	17	TRBJ2-3	TRBD2	CASSLGLAGGTTDTQYF	TGTGCCAGCAGCTTGGGGCTAGCGGGAGGCACCACAGATACGCAGTATTTT
TRBV7-9	.	15	TRBJ2-3	.	CASRAGYRVSDTQYF	TGTGCCAGCAGGGCCGGGTACAGGGTCTCAGATACGCAGTATTTT
TRBV6-5	few	13	TRBJ1-1	.	CATRRGVNTEAFF	TGTGCCACCCGACGGGGGGTGAACACTGAAGCTTTCTTT
TRBV6-2/TRBV6-3	.	14	TRBJ2-7	.	CASSYVGRTYEQYF	TGTGCCAGCAGTTACGTAGGCCGAACCTACGAGCAGTACTTC
TRBV9	.	12	TRBJ2-7	TRBD1	CASSGQGHEQYF	TGTGCCAGCAGCGGACAGGGACACGAGCAGTACTTC
TRBV19	.	15	TRBJ1-2	.	CASSLDGTTNYGYTF	TGTGCCAGTAGTCTCGACGGAACTACTAACTATGGCTACACCTTC
TRBV30	.	12	TRBJ1-2	.	CAWSSGCYGYTF	TGTGCCTGGAGTTCAGGGTGCTATGGCTACACCTTC
TRBV27	.	14	TRBJ2-5	.	CASSPLGSWETQYF	TGTGCCAGCAGTCCTCTGGGGAGTTGGGAGACCCAGTACTTC
TRBV13	.	16	TRBJ2-3	TRBD1	CASSRITGGRTDTQYF	TGTGCCAGCAGCCGTATCACAGGGGGCAGGACAGATACGCAGTATTTT
TRBV4-3	.	20	TRBJ2-1	TRBD1	CASSQGFGRGRVYVHNEQFF	TGCGCCAGCAGCCAAGGATTTGGCAGGGGGCGAGTCTACGTCCACAATGAGCAGTTCTTC
TRBV5-5	.	14	TRBJ2-2	.	CASSLVVRVGELFF	TGTGCCAGCAGCTTGGTGGTCCGAGTCGGGGAGCTGTTTTTT
TRBV5-4	.	13	TRBJ2-5	.	CASSLWRGETQYF	TGTGCCAGCAGCTTGTGGAGGGGCGAGACCCAGTACTTC
TRBV7-8	once	17	TRBJ1-6	.	CASSQGRPLSYNSPLHF	TGTGCCAGCAGCCAAGGACGGCCGCTCTCCTATAATTCACCCCTCCACTTT
TRBV6-5	.	14	TRBJ1-1	.	CASSAGLLNTEAFF	TGTGCCAGCAGCGCAGGGCTCTTGAACACTGAAGCTTTCTTT
TRBV19	.	13	TRBJ1-2	.	CASSKYRDYGYTF	TGTGCCAGTAGTAAGTACAGGGACTATGGCTACACCTTC
TRBV5-1	.	13	TRBJ1-5	.	CASSLGKDQPQHF	TGCGCCAGCAGCTTGGGCAAAGATCAGCCCCAGCATTTT
TRBV9	.	13	TRBJ2-5	.	CASSVAGQETQYF	TGTGCCAGCAGCGTAGCAGGCCAAGAGACCCAGTACTTC
TRBV2	.	16	TRBJ2-4	.	CASSEFGQIAKNIQYF	TGTGCCAGCAGTGAATTCGGGCAGATAGCCAAAAACATTCAGTACTTC
TRBV30	.	15	TRBJ1-5	.	CAWSVTNSRYQPQHF	TGTGCCTGGAGTGTAACTAACAGCCGATATCAGCCCCAGCATTTT
TRBV28	.	15	TRBJ1-2	.	CASSFRQRDSYGYTF	TGTGCCAGCAGTTTCCGACAGAGAGATTCCTATGGCTACACCTTC
TRBV19	few	14	TRBJ1-2	.	CASSIGGLDYGYTF	TGTGCCAGTAGTATAGGAGGATTGGACTATGGCTACACCTTC
TRBV6-4	.	14	TRBJ1-2	.	CASSDWGANYGYTF	TGTGCCAGCAGTGACTGGGGGGCGAACTATGGCTACACCTTC
TRBV11-2	.	14	TRBJ1-6	TRBD1	CASSRDRGNSPLHF	TGTGCCAGCAGCCGGGACAGAGGTAATTCACCCCTCCACTTT